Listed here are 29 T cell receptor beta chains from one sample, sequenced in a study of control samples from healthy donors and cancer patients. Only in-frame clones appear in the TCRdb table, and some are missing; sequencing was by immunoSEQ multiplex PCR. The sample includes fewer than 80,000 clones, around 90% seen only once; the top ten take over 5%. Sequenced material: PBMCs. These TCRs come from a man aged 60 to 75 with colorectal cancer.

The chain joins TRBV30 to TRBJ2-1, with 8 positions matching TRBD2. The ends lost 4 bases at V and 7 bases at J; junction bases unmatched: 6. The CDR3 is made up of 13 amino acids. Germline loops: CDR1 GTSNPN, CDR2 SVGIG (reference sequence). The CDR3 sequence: CAWTRGGRNEQFF. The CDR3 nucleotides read TGTGCCTGGACCCGGGGGGGGCGTAATGAGCAGTTCTTC.

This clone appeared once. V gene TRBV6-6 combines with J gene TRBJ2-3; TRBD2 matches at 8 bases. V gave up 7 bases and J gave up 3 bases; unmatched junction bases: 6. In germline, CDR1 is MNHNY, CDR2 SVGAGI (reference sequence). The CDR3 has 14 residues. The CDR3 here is CASNPGGRTDTQYF. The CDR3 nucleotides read TGTGCCAGCAACCCGGGGGGGCGGACAGATACGCAGTATTTT.

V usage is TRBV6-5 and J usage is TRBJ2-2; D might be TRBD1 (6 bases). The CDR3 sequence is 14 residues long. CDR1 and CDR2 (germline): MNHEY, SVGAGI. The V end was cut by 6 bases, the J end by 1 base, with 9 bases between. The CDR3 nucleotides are TGTGCCAGCAGAACGACAGGGAACACCGGGGAGCTGTTTTTT. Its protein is CASRTTGNTGELFF.

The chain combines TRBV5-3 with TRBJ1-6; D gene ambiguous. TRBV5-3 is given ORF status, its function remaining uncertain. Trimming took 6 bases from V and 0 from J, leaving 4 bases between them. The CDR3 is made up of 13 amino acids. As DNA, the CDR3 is TGTGCCAGAACCAGCTCCTATAATTCACCCCTCCACTTT. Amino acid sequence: CARTSSYNSPLHF.

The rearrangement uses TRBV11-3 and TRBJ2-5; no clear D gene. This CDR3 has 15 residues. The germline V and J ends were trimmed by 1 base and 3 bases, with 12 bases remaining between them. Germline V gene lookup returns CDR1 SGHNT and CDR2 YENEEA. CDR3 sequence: CASSLGLEKEETQYF. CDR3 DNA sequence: TGTGCCAGCAGCTTAGGGTTAGAGAAAGAAGAGACCCAGTACTTC.

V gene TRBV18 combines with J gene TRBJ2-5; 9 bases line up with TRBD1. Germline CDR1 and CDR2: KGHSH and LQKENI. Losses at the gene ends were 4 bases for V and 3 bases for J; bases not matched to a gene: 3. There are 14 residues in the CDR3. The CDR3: CASSRGTGKETQYF. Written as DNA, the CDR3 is TGTGCCAGCTCACGAGGGACAGGGAAAGAGACCCAGTACTTC. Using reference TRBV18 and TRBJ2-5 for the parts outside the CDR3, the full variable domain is NAGVMQNPRHLVRRRGQEARLRCSPMKGHSHVYWYRQLPEEGLKFMVYLQKENIIDESGMPKERFSAEFPKEGPSILRIQQVVRGDSAAYFCASSRGTGKETQYFGPGTRLLVL.

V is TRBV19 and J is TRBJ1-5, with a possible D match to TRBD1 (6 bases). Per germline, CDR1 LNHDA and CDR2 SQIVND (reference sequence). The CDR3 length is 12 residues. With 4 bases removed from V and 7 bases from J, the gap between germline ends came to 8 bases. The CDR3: CASSSGGQPQHF. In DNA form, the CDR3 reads TGTGCCAGTAGTAGTGGGGGCCAGCCCCAGCATTTT.

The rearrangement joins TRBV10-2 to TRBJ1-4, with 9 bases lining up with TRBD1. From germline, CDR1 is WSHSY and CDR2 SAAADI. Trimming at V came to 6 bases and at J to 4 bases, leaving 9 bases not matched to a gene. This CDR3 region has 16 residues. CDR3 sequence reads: CASRKPGTGNNEKLFF. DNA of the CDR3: TGCGCCAGCAGAAAACCCGGGACAGGGAATAATGAAAAACTGTTTTTT.

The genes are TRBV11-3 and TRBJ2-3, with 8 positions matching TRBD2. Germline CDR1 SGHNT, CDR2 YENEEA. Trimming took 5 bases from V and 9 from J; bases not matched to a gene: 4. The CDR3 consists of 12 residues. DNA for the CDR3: TGTGCCAGCAGCGCGACTAGCGCGACGCAGTATTTT. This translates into CASSATSATQYF.

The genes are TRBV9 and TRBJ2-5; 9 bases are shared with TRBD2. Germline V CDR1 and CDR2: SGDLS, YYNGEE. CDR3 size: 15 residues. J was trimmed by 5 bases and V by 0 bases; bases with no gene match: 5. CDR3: CASSVGPSGDETQYF. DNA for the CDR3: TGTGCCAGCAGCGTAGGTCCTAGCGGGGACGAGACCCAGTACTTC.

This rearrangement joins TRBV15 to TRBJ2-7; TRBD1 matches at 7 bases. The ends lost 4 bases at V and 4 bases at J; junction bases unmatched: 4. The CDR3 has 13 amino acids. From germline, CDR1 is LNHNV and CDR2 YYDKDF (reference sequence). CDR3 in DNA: TGTGCCACCAGCAATAGGGACAGATACGAGCAGTACTTC. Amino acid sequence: CATSNRDRYEQYF. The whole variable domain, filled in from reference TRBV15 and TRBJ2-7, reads DAMVIQNPRYQVTQFGKPVTLSCSQTLNHNVMYWYQQKSSQAPKLLFHYYDKDFNNEADTPDNFQSRRPNTSFCFLDIRSPGLGDTAMYLCATSNRDRYEQYFGPGTRLTVT.

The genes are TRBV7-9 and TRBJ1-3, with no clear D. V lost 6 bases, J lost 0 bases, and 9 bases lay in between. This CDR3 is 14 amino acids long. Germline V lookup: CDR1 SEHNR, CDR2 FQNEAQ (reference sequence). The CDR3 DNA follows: TGTGCCAGCAGGGCCCTTAGCTCTGGAAACACCATATATTTT. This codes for CASRALSSGNTIYF.

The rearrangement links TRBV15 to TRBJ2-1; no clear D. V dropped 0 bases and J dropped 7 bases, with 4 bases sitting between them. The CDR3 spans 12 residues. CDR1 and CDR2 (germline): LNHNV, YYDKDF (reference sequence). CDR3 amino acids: CATSREGNEQFF. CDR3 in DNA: TGTGCCACCAGCAGAGAGGGGAATGAGCAGTTCTTC.

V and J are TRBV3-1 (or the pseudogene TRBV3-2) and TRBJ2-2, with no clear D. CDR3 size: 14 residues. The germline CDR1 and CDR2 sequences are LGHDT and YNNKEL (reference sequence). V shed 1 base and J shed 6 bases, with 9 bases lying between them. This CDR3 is CASSQGYSAGELFF. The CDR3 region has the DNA TGTGCCAGCAGCCAAGGGTATTCCGCCGGGGAGCTGTTTTTT.

The CDR3 loop reads CASSHSYEQYF. The DNA of the CDR3 is TGTGCCAGCAGTCACTCCTACGAGCAGTACTTC. The chain has TRBV3-1 (or the pseudogene TRBV3-2) and TRBJ2-7; D call uncertain. The germline gives CDR1 LGHDT, CDR2 YNNKEL (reference sequence). The CDR3 is made up of 11 amino acids. V was pared by 6 bases and J by 0 bases, with 3 bases between.

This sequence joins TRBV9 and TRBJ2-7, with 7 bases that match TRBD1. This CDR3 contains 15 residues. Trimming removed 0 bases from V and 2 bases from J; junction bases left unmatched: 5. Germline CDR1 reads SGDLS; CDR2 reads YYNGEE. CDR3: CASSVDAGGAYEQYF. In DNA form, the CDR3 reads TGTGCCAGCAGCGTAGACGCAGGGGGAGCCTACGAGCAGTACTTC.

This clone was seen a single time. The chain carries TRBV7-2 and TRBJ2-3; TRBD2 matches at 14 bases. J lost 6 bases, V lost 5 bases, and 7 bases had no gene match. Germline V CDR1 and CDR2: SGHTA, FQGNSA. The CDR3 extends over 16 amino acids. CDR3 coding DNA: TGTGCCAGCAGCCGGACTAGCGGGGGGACCGCGGATACGCAGTATTTT. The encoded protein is CASSRTSGGTADTQYF.

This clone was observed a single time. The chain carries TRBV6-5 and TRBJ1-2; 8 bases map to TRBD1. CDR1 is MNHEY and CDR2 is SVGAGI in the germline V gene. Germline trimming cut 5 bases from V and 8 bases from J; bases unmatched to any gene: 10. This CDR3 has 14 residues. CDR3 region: CASSLLDRGGGYTF. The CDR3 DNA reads TGTGCCAGCAGTCTCCTCGACAGGGGAGGCGGCTACACCTTC.

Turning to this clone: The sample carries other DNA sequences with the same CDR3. The DNA of the CDR3 is TGTGCCAGCATGGGGGGGGCGGGCAACAATCAGCCCCAGCATTTT. Translation: CASMGGAGNNQPQHF. The chain has TRBV2 and TRBJ1-5; TRBD1 is a possible D gene (6 bases). Looked up from germline, CDR1 is SNHLY and CDR2 is FYNNEI. The CDR3 contains 15 residues. Between the trimmed V and J ends, which lost 7 bases and 3 bases, there was a span of 16 bases.

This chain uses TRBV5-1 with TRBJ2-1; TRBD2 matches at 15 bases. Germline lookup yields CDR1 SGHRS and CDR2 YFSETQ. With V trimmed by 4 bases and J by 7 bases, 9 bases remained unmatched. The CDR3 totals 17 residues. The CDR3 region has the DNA TGCGCCAGCAGCACCGGACTAGCGGGGGGGCCGAGGAATGAGCAGTTCTTC. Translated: CASSTGLAGGPRNEQFF.

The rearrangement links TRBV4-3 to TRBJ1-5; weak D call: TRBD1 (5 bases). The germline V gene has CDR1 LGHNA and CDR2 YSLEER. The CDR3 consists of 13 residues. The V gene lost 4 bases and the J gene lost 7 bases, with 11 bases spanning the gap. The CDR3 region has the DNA TGCGCCAGCAGCCTCAGGGTATCGCAGCCCCAGCATTTT. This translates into CASSLRVSQPQHF.

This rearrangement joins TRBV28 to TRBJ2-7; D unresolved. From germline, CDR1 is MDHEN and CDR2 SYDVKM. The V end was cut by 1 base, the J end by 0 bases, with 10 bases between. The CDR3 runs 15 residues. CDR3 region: CASSLSGLSSYEQYF. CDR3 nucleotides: TGTGCCAGCAGTTTATCCGGATTGAGCTCCTACGAGCAGTACTTC.

CDR3: CASSQRATPSLAKNIQYF. CDR3 in DNA: TGTGCCAGCAGTCAAAGGGCCACACCAAGCTTAGCCAAAAACATTCAGTACTTC. The rearrangement links TRBV6-6 to TRBJ2-4; D gene uncertain. This CDR3 region has 18 residues. Trimming cost V 5 bases and J 0 bases, with 20 bases left between them. CDR1 and CDR2 from the germline V gene are MNHNY and SVGAGI (reference sequence).

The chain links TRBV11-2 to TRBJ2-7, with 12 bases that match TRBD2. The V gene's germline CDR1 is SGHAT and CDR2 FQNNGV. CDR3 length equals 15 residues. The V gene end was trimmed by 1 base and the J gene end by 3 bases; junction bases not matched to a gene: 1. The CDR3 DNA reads TGTGCCAGCAGCTTAGCGACTAGCGGGGGCTACGAGCAGTACTTC. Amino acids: CASSLATSGGYEQYF.

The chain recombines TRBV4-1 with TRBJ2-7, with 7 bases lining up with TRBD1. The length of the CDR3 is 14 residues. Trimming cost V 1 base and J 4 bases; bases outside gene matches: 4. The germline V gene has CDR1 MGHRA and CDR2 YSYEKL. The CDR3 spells CASSQARTGYEQYF. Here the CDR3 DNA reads TGCGCCAGCAGCCAAGCTAGGACAGGATACGAGCAGTACTTC.

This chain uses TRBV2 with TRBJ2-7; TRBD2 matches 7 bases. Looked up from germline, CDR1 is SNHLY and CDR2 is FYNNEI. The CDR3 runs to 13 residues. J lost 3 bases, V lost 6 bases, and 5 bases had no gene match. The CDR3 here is CASRRGIYYEQYF. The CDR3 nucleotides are TGTGCCAGCAGGCGGGGGATTTACTACGAGCAGTACTTC.

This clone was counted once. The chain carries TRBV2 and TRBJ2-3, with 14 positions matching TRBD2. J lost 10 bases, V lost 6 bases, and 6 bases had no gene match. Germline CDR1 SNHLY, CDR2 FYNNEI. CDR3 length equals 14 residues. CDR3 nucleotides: TGTGCCAGCAGGCGCGGGACTAGCGGGGGACCGCAGTATTTT. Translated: CASRRGTSGGPQYF.

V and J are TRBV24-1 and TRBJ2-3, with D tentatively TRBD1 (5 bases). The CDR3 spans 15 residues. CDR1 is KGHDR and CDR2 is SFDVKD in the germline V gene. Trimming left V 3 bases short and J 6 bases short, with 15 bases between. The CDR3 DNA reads TGTGCCACCAGTGATACAGGTGCTCTGGGGGATACGCAGTATTTT. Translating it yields CATSDTGALGDTQYF.

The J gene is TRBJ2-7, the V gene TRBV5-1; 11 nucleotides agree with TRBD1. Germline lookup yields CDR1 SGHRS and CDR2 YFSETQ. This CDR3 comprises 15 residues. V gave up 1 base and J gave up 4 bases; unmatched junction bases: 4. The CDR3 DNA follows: TGCGCCAGCAGCTTGAGCGGGACAGGGGGGTACGAGCAGTACTTC. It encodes CASSLSGTGGYEQYF.